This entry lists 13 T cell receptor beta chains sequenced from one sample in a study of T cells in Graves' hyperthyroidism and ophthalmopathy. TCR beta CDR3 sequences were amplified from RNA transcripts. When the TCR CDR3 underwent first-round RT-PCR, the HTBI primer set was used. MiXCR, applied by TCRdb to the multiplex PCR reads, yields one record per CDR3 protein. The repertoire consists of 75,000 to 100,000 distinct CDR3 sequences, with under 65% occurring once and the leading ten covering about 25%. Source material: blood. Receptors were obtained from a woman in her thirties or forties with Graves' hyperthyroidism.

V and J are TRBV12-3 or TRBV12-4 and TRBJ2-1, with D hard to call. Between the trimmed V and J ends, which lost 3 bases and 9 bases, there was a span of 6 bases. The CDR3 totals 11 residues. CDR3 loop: CASSFAREQFF. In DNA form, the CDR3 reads TGTGCCAGCAGTTTCGCCCGTGAGCAGTTCTTC.

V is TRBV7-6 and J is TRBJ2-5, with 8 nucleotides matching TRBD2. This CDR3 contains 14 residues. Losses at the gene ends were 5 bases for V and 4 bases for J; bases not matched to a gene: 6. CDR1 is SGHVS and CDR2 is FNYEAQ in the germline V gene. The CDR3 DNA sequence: TGTGCCAGCAGCCCCGGGGCGGGGGGAGAGACCCAGTACTTC. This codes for CASSPGAGGETQYF.

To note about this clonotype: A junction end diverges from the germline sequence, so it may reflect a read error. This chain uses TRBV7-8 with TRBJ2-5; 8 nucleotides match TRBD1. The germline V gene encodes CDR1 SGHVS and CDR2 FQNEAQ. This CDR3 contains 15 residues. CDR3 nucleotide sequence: TGTGCCAGCAGCCAAGAGACAGGGGTAGGGGAGACCCAGTGCTTC. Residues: CASSQETGVGETQCF.

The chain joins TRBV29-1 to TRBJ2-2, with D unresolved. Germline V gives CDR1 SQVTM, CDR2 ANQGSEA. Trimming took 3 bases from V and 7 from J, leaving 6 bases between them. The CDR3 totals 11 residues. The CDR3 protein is CSVDGHGELFF. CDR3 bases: TGCAGCGTTGACGGGCACGGGGAGCTGTTTTTT.

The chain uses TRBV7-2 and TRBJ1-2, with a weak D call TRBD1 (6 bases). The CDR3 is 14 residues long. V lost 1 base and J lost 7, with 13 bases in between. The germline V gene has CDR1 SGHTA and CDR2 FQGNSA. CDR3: CASSLGGGEGGYTF. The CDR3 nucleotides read TGTGCCAGCAGCTTAGGAGGGGGAGAAGGTGGCTACACCTTC.

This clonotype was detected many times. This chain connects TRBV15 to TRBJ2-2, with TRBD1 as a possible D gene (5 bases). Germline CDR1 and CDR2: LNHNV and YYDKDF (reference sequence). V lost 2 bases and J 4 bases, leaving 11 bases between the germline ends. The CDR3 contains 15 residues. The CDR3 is CATSRPQDSTGELFF. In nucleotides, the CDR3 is TGTGCCACCAGCAGACCACAGGATTCCACCGGGGAGCTGTTTTTT.

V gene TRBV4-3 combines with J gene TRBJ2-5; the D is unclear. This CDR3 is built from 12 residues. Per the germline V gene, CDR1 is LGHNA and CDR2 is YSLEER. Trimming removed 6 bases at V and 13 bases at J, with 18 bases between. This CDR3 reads CASSRLPETRYF. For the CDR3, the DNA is TGCGCCAGCAGTCGCCTCCCGGAGACGCGGTACTTC.

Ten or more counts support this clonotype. CDR3 coding DNA: TGTGCCATCAGTCCGCAGGGGAACACCGGGGAGCTGTTTTTT. Encoded protein: CAISPQGNTGELFF. This sequence joins TRBV10-3 and TRBJ2-2; possibly TRBD1 for D (5 bases). The V end lost 5 bases, the J end lost 1 base, and 8 bases lay between the germline ends. The CDR3 is made up of 14 amino acids. Looked up from germline, CDR1 is ENHRY and CDR2 is SYGVKD.

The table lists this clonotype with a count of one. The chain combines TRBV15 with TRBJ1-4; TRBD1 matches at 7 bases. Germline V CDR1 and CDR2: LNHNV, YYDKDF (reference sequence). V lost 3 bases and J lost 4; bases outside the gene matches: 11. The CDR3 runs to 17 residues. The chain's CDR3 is CATSSPLRQGNNEKLFF. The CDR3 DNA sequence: TGTGCCACCAGCAGCCCCCTCCGACAGGGAAATAATGAAAAACTGTTTTTT.

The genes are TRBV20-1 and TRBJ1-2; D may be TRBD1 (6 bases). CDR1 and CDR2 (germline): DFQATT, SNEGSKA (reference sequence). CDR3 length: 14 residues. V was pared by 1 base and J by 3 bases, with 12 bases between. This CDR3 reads CSARVAGEDYGYTF. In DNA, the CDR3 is TGCAGTGCTAGAGTGGCAGGGGAGGACTATGGCTACACCTTC.

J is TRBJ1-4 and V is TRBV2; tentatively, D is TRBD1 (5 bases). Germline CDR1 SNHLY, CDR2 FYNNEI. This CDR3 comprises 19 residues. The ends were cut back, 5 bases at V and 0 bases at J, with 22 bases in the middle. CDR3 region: CASSTLTDREVTTNEKLFF. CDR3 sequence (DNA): TGTGCCAGCAGTACACTGACCGACAGAGAAGTCACAACTAATGAAAAACTGTTTTTT.

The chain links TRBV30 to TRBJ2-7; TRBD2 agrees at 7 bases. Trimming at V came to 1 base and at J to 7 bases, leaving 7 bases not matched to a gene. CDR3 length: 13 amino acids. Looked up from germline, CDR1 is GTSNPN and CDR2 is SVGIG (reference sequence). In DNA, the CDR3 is TGTGCCTGGAGTGCACCGGGGGGATTTGAGCAGTACTTC. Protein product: CAWSAPGGFEQYF. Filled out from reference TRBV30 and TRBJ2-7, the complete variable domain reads SQTIHQWPATLVQPVGSPLSLECTVEGTSNPNLYWYRQAAGRGLQLLFYSVGIGQISSEVPQNLSASRPQDRQFILSSKKLLLSDSGFYLCAWSAPGGFEQYFGPGTRLTVT.

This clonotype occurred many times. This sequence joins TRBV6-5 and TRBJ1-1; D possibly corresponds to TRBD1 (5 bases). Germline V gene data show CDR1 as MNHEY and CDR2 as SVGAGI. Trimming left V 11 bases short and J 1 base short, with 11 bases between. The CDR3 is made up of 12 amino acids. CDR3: CASQTENTEAFF. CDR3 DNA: TGTGCCTCTCAGACAGAGAACACTGAAGCTTTCTTT.